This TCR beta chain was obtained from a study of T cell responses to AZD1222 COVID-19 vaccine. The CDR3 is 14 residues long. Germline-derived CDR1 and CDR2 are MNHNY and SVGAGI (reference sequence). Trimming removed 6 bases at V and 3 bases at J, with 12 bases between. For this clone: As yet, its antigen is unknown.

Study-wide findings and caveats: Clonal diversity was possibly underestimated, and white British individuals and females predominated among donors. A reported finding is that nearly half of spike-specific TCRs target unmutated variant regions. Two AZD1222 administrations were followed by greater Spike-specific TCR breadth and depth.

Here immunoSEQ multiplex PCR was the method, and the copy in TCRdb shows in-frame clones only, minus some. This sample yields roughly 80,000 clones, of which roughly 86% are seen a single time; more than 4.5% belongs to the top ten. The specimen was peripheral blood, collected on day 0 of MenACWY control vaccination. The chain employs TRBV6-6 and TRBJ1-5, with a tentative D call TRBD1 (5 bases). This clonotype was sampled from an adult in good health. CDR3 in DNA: TGTGCCAGCAGAATGACAGAGGACAATCAGCCCCAGCATTTT. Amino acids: CASRMTEDNQPQHF.